The rows below give T cell receptor beta chains drawn from one sample of a study of T cell responses to AZD1222 COVID-19 vaccine. Data came from immunoSEQ multiplex PCR; TCRdb stores just in-frame clones and leaves some out. Of roughly 100,000 clones listed, 87% were seen once; the top ten hold less than 2.5%. The specimen was peripheral blood, collected 28 days after the second AZD1222 dose. The source is an adult who received the AZD1222 COVID-19 vaccine. Each CDR3 is given with its conserved first and last residue. D genes are given only for firm matches. Size tells how often a clone was seen (once, few, many) or the class of an expanded clone, and some rows leave it out.

>TRBD2|TRBV4-3|TRBJ2-1|-
CASSRYGLAGYNEQFF
TGCGCCAGCAGCCGTTACGGACTAGCGGGCTACAATGAGCAGTTCTTC
>TRBD1|TRBV6-5|TRBJ2-1|few
CASRLQGAGEQFF
TGTGCCAGCAGATTACAGGGGGCAGGGGAGCAGTTCTTC
>TRBD1|TRBV5-8|TRBJ2-2|-
CASSSGQGPTGELFF
TGTGCCAGCAGCTCTGGACAGGGTCCCACCGGGGAGCTGTTTTTT
>TRBD1|TRBV28|TRBJ2-7|-
CASSFGTGTSYEQYF
TGTGCCAGCAGTTTCGGGACAGGAACCTCCTACGAGCAGTACTTC
>TRBD1|TRBV7-6|TRBJ1-1|once
CASSLLHRGTGGAEAFF
TGTGCCAGCAGCTTACTCCACAGGGGAACGGGAGGCGCTGAAGCTTTCTTT
>TRBD1|TRBV6-2/TRBV6-3|TRBJ2-2|-
CASSYWGTGTGELFF
TGTGCCAGCAGTTACTGGGGGACAGGTACCGGGGAGCTGTTTTTT
>TRBD1|TRBV27|TRBJ1-3|-
CASSTGVGHTIYF
TGTGCCAGCAGCACAGGGGTTGGCCACACCATATATTTT
>-|TRBV6-5|TRBJ1-2|-
CASTVGAPGYTF
TGTGCCAGCACCGTCGGGGCTCCTGGCTACACCTTC
>TRBD2|TRBV15|TRBJ2-2|-
CATSRVLLAGRNTGELFF
TGTGCCACCAGCAGAGTCCTACTAGCGGGGAGGAACACCGGGGAGCTGTTTTTT
>-|TRBV7-9|TRBJ1-3|-
CASSPASGNTIYF
TGTGCCAGCAGTCCGGCCAGTGGAAACACCATATATTTT
>-|TRBV7-8|TRBJ1-1|-
CASSQIRSTEAFF
TGTGCCAGCAGCCAGATAAGGAGCACTGAAGCTTTCTTT
>TRBD2|TRBV5-1|TRBJ2-1|-
CASMSGSQSYNEQFF
TGCGCCAGCATGAGCGGGAGTCAGTCCTACAATGAGCAGTTCTTC
>TRBD2|TRBV28|TRBJ2-3|-
CASSPSGRQDTQYF
TGTGCCAGCAGCCCTAGCGGGAGACAAGATACGCAGTATTTT
>-|TRBV19|TRBJ1-2|-
CASSIDLRVPYGYTF
TGTGCCAGTAGTATAGATCTTCGGGTCCCCTATGGCTACACCTTC
>-|TRBV7-3|TRBJ2-1|-
CASSLTQSYNEQFF
TGTGCCAGCAGCTTGACTCAGAGCTACAATGAGCAGTTCTTC
>TRBD2|TRBV4-1|TRBJ2-1|few
CASSRTSGRSFQYNEQFF
TGCGCCAGCAGTCGGACTAGCGGGAGGTCTTTTCAATACAATGAGCAGTTCTTC
>-|TRBV5-6|TRBJ2-5|-
CASSWRPGEETQYF
TGTGCCAGCAGCTGGCGCCCAGGGGAAGAGACCCAGTACTTC
>TRBD2|TRBV30|TRBJ2-7|-
CAWSRTSVYEQYF
TGTGCCTGGAGTCGGACTAGCGTCTACGAGCAGTACTTC
>-|TRBV7-9|TRBJ1-2|-
CASSLVGVLSYTF
TGTGCCAGCAGCTTAGTAGGGGTCTTGAGCTACACCTTC
>TRBD2|TRBV19|TRBJ2-3|-
CASSRSSGPVTDTQYF
TGTGCCAGTAGTCGATCTAGCGGACCTGTCACAGATACGCAGTATTTT
>TRBD2|TRBV28|TRBJ2-1|-
CASSLMGGLGNEQFF
TGTGCCAGCAGTTTAATGGGAGGACTAGGCAATGAGCAGTTCTTC
>-|TRBV28|TRBJ1-2|-
CASSFQAGLDYGYTF
TGTGCCAGCAGTTTCCAGGCGGGCCTGGACTATGGCTACACCTTC
>-|TRBV19|TRBJ2-2|-
CASSPRTANTGELFF
TGTGCCAGTAGTCCACGGACAGCGAACACCGGGGAGCTGTTTTTT
>-|TRBV7-2|TRBJ1-1|-
CASSYQRDNEAFF
TGTGCCAGCAGTTACCAGAGGGACAATGAAGCTTTCTTT
>-|TRBV27|TRBJ1-1|-
CASSLTSQGYENTEAFF
TGTGCCAGCAGTTTAACGTCGCAGGGATACGAGAACACTGAAGCTTTCTTT
>TRBD2|TRBV3-1/TRBV3-2|TRBJ2-1|-
CASSRRTSGTYANEQFF
TGTGCCAGCAGCCGCCGGACTAGCGGGACTTACGCGAATGAGCAGTTCTTC
>-|TRBV28|TRBJ2-1|-
CASSLTRTGSGEQFF
TGTGCCAGCAGTCTCACGAGGACGGGAAGCGGTGAGCAGTTCTTC
>TRBD2|TRBV5-1|TRBJ2-3|-
CASSLALTSGSLNTQYF
TGCGCCAGCAGCTTGGCCTTGACTAGCGGGAGTTTAAATACGCAGTATTTT
>-|TRBV21-1|TRBJ1-1|-
CASSKNRLQGKNTEAFF
TGTGCCAGCAGCAAAAACCGACTACAGGGAAAGAACACTGAAGCTTTCTTT
>-|TRBV5-1|TRBJ1-2|-
CASSASGGSWGYTF
TGCGCCAGCAGCGCCTCCGGGGGTTCCTGGGGCTACACCTTC
>TRBD2|TRBV27|TRBJ2-7|-
CASSTPGLASVKYF
TGTGCCAGCAGTACGCCGGGACTAGCCTCCGTGAAGTACTTC
>TRBD2|TRBV24-1|TRBJ2-5|-
CATSDSSGRGAQYF
TGTGCCACCAGTGATTCCAGCGGGAGGGGGGCCCAGTACTTC
>-|TRBV5-6|TRBJ1-5|few
CASSLGGARDYSNQPQHF
TGTGCCAGCAGCTTGGGAGGGGCCCGGGACTATAGCAATCAGCCCCAGCATTTT
>-|TRBV10-1|TRBJ2-7|-
CASSESKDRASYEQYF
TGCGCCAGCAGTGAGTCAAAGGACAGAGCCTCCTACGAGCAGTACTTC
>-|TRBV19|TRBJ2-2|once
CASSMWDLNFANTGELFF
TGTGCCAGTAGTATGTGGGACTTAAATTTCGCGAACACCGGGGAGCTGTTTTTT
>-|TRBV4-1|TRBJ2-2|-
CASSQAGGHNTGELFF
TGCGCCAGCAGCCAAGCCGGGGGGCACAACACCGGGGAGCTGTTTTTT
>TRBD1|TRBV6-2/TRBV6-3|TRBJ1-5|-
CASSRTGSQPQHF
TGTGCCAGCAGTAGGACAGGGAGTCAGCCCCAGCATTTT
>-|TRBV5-1|TRBJ1-2|-
CASGSLDTIYGYTF
TGCGCCAGCGGTTCCCTCGACACCATCTATGGCTACACCTTC
>-|TRBV2|TRBJ1-1|-
CASSGGINTEAFF
TGTGCCAGCAGTGGAGGGATCAACACTGAAGCTTTCTTT
>-|TRBV6-5|TRBJ1-3|once
CASTRGNTIYF
TGTGCCAGCACAAGGGGAAACACCATATATTTT
>TRBD1|TRBV28|TRBJ1-2|-
CASSLGDRGRGGYTF
TGTGCCAGCAGCCTGGGGGACAGGGGGCGCGGAGGCTACACCTTC
>-|TRBV19|TRBJ2-5|-
CASSGQGKQETQYF
TGTGCCAGTAGTGGGCAGGGGAAACAAGAGACCCAGTACTTC